A single sample is the source of the 27 T cell receptor beta chains below, sequenced in a study of shared clonotypes between healthy human individuals. TCRdb keeps only in-frame clones here, not all; method: immunoSEQ multiplex PCR. The sample includes about a million clones, around 75% of them seen just once. Sequencing used memory CD4+ T cells sorted from blood. Subset of the sample: CD45RA-negative fraction. All receptors derive from a man aged 18 to 30 in good health.

This clone showed up just once. The chain links TRBV6-1 to TRBJ2-3, with 9 bases aligning to TRBD2. Germline V lookup: CDR1 MNHNS, CDR2 SASEGT. With 4 bases clipped from V and 6 bases from J, the junction kept 8 bases outside the gene matches. The CDR3 has 15 amino acids. Written as DNA, the CDR3 is TGTGCCAGCAGTGCTAGCGGGGTCGGTCCGGATACGCAGTATTTT. Amino acids: CASSASGVGPDTQYF.

This clone was seen a single time. This chain joins TRBV18 and TRBJ1-4; tentatively, D is TRBD1 (6 bases). In germline, CDR1 is KGHSH, CDR2 LQKENI. The CDR3 has 14 amino acids. The V end lost 4 bases, the J end lost 6 bases, and 12 bases lay between the germline ends. CDR3 residues: CASSRGAGDEKLFF. Here the CDR3 DNA reads TGTGCCAGCTCACGCGGGGCAGGGGATGAAAAACTGTTTTTT.

This clone came up many times. The chain employs TRBV19 and TRBJ1-5, with unresolved D. The length of the CDR3 is 15 residues. V lost 3 bases to trimming and J lost 0 bases, with 9 bases between them. Germline-derived CDR1 and CDR2 are LNHDA and SQIVND (reference sequence). As DNA, the CDR3 is TGTGCCAGTAGTATGGCATCCACTAGCAATCAGCCCCAGCATTTT. It is translated as CASSMASTSNQPQHF. Drawing the rest from reference TRBV19 and TRBJ1-5, the complete variable domain is DGGITQSPKYLFRKEGQNVTLSCEQNLNHDAMYWYRQDPGQGLRLIYYSQIVNDFQKGDIAEGYSVSREKKESFPLTVTSAQKNPTAFYLCASSMASTSNQPQHFGDGTRLSIL.

The chain recombines TRBV6-5 with TRBJ1-6; 9 nucleotides align to TRBD1. The trim removed 6 bases at V and 8 bases at J, leaving 8 bases unmatched. In germline, CDR1 is MNHEY, CDR2 SVGAGI. This CDR3 has 15 amino acids. Here the CDR3 reads CASSAQGARDSPLHF. Written as DNA, the CDR3 is TGTGCCAGCAGCGCACAGGGGGCGAGGGATTCACCCCTCCACTTT.

This chain uses TRBV21-1 with TRBJ2-7. TRBV21-1 is a listed pseudogene. The CDR3 covers 10 residues. This CDR3 is CANPSYEQYF. CDR3 nucleotides: TGTGCCAACCCCTCCTACGAGCAGTACTTC.

The genes are TRBV7-8 and TRBJ1-4, with TRBD1 as a possible D gene (5 bases). V was trimmed by 6 bases and J by 4 bases, leaving 24 bases between them. The germline V gene encodes CDR1 SGHVS and CDR2 FQNEAQ. The CDR3 has 18 residues. The CDR3 coding sequence is TGTGCCAGCAGATTAAGGGAAGGGGAGGTGGGGTTTAATGAAAAACTGTTTTTT. It is translated as CASRLREGEVGFNEKLFF.

This clone was seen a handful of times. The chain uses TRBV5-6 and TRBJ1-2; no reliable D call. Trimming stripped 0 bases from V and 4 bases from J, with 4 bases between. CDR1 is SGHDT, CDR2 YYEEEE, per germline. The CDR3 runs to 12 residues. The CDR3 region is CASSLDFYGYTF. DNA for the CDR3: TGTGCCAGCAGCTTGGACTTCTATGGCTACACCTTC.

This rearrangement joins TRBV12-5 to TRBJ2-5; TRBD1 agrees at 9 bases. CDR1 is LGHNT and CDR2 is FRNRAP in the germline V gene. CDR3 length equals 14 residues. V was clipped by 6 bases and J by 5 bases; unmatched bases: 7. The CDR3 DNA follows: TGTGCTAGTGGGGACAGGGGCGGTTCGGAGACCCAGTACTTC. It yields the protein CASGDRGGSETQYF.

This chain links TRBV27 with TRBJ2-2; D unclear. V was pared by 4 bases and J by 2 bases, with 14 bases between. The germline gives CDR1 MNHEY, CDR2 SMNVEV (reference sequence). This CDR3 region has 16 residues. The CDR3 is CASSSSYVQNTGELFF. As DNA, the CDR3 is TGTGCCAGCAGTTCAAGTTATGTCCAAAACACCGGGGAGCTGTTTTTT.

V gene TRBV12-5 combines with J gene TRBJ2-3; maybe TRBD2 (6 bases). Germline V gives CDR1 LGHNT, CDR2 FRNRAP. Trimming removed 4 bases at V and 5 bases at J, with 7 bases between. The CDR3 is made up of 12 amino acids. CDR3 protein: CASGSEGDTQYF. In DNA form, the CDR3 reads TGTGCTAGTGGTTCGGAGGGAGATACGCAGTATTTT. Together with reference TRBV12-5 and TRBJ2-3, the CDR3 gives the full variable domain: DARVTQTPRHKVTEMGQEVTMRCQPILGHNTVFWYRQTMMQGLELLAYFRNRAPLDDSGMPKDRFSAEMPDATLATLKIQPSEPRDSAVYFCASGSEGDTQYFGPGTRLTVL.

The gene calls are TRBV27 and TRBJ2-1, with D hard to call. This CDR3 spans 16 amino acids. Germline lookup yields CDR1 MNHEY and CDR2 SMNVEV (reference sequence). V was shortened by 3 bases and J by 0 bases, with 12 bases between the two germline ends. The DNA for the CDR3 is TGTGCCAGCAGTTTGGGCAGCATGGGCTCCTACAATGAGCAGTTCTTC. This encodes CASSLGSMGSYNEQFF.

V is TRBV6-5 and J is TRBJ2-1, with 8 positions matching TRBD2. The germline V gene encodes CDR1 MNHEY and CDR2 SVGAGI. Trimming cost V 2 bases and J 10 bases; bases outside gene matches: 7. The CDR3 is 14 residues long. The CDR3 loop reads CASSYQAGVWEQFF. The CDR3 region has the DNA TGTGCCAGCAGTTACCAAGCGGGAGTATGGGAGCAGTTCTTC.

This chain's CDR3 is CASSTRSGSYNEQFF. The CDR3 region has the DNA TGTGCCAGTTCGACCCGAAGCGGGTCCTACAATGAGCAGTTCTTC. This chain connects TRBV19 to TRBJ2-1, with D possibly TRBD2 on 6 matching bases. Per germline, CDR1 LNHDA and CDR2 SQIVND (reference sequence). Trimming pared 8 bases from V and 1 base from J, leaving 15 bases between. The CDR3 loop spans 15 amino acids.

The rearrangement joins TRBV5-1 to TRBJ2-6, with D maybe TRBD1 (6 bases). CDR1 is SGHRS, CDR2 YFSETQ, per germline. CDR3 length: 17 residues. V lost 6 bases and J 1 base, leaving 17 bases between the germline ends. For the CDR3, the DNA is TGCGCCAGCATGCCGGGACACCTTCCTTCTGGGGCCAACGTCCTGACTTTC. Its protein product is CASMPGHLPSGANVLTF.

This clone is a singleton in its sample. J is TRBJ2-5 and V is TRBV5-1; D unresolved. Per the germline V gene, CDR1 is SGHRS and CDR2 is YFSETQ. V was trimmed by 4 bases and J by 1 base, leaving 11 bases between them. The CDR3 is made up of 14 amino acids. The DNA for the CDR3 is TGCGCCAGCAGCCAGGTCCGGGCCCAAGAGACCCAGTACTTC. Translated, it gives CASSQVRAQETQYF.

Details on this clone: At the DNA level, this CDR3 is encoded by other sequences in the same sample as well. The V and J genes are TRBV5-1 and TRBJ2-7, with TRBD2 matching over 10 bases. In germline, CDR1 is SGHRS, CDR2 YFSETQ. Trimming cost V 4 bases and J 2 bases; bases outside gene matches: 3. There are 14 residues in the CDR3. The CDR3 region has the DNA TGCGCCAGCAGCCCAACTAGCGGGGCCTACGAGCAGTACTTC. Translating it yields CASSPTSGAYEQYF.

This clone was counted between two and nine times. V is TRBV28 and J is TRBJ2-2; 8 bases align to TRBD1. This CDR3 is 16 amino acids long. The germline gives CDR1 MDHEN, CDR2 SYDVKM. The V and J ends lost 2 bases and 0 bases, in that order; junction bases with no gene match: 2. The CDR3 protein is CASSLTGGANTGELFF. CDR3 sequence (DNA): TGTGCCAGCAGTTTAACAGGGGGAGCGAACACCGGGGAGCTGTTTTTT.

V gene TRBV5-1 combines with J gene TRBJ2-3; 8 nucleotides agree with TRBD1. This CDR3 is built from 15 residues. The V gene end was trimmed by 4 bases and the J gene end by 4 bases; junction bases not matched to a gene: 8. Per the germline V gene, CDR1 is SGHRS and CDR2 is YFSETQ. The CDR3 sequence is CASSITGGFADTQYF. DNA of the CDR3: TGCGCCAGCAGCATTACAGGGGGGTTTGCAGATACGCAGTATTTT.

This chain uses TRBV7-2 with TRBJ2-1, with D possibly being TRBD2 (6 bases). With 2 bases removed from V and 9 bases from J, the gap between germline ends came to 17 bases. This CDR3 spans 15 amino acids. Looked up from germline, CDR1 is SGHTA and CDR2 is FQGNSA. This CDR3 reads CASSLSQRLVREQFF. The CDR3 DNA reads as TGTGCCAGCAGCTTATCCCAAAGACTAGTTCGTGAGCAGTTCTTC.

This clone has more than one count but fewer than ten. This chain connects TRBV5-1 to TRBJ2-1; 10 nucleotides agree with TRBD2. J lost 5 bases, V lost 4 bases, and 9 bases had no gene match. The germline V gene has CDR1 SGHRS and CDR2 YFSETQ. This CDR3 is built from 16 residues. As DNA, the CDR3 is TGCGCCAGCAGCCCTCCAATGGGACTAGCGAACAATGAGCAGTTCTTC. Translation: CASSPPMGLANNEQFF.

The genes are TRBV6-5 and TRBJ2-3, with 7 bases fitting TRBD2. The CDR3 contains 14 residues. CDR1 and CDR2 from the germline V gene are MNHEY and SVGAGI. The V segment lost 4 bases and the J segment 3 bases; nucleotides outside the gene matches: 4. CDR3 in amino acids: CASSWGGRTDTQYF. In nucleotides, the CDR3 is TGTGCCAGCAGTTGGGGAGGGCGTACAGATACGCAGTATTTT.

CDR3 sequence: CASSPGDSVSYEQYF. In DNA form, the CDR3 reads TGTGCCAGCAGCCCCGGGGACAGCGTTTCCTACGAGCAGTACTTC. V usage is TRBV7-9 and J usage is TRBJ2-7; 7 nucleotides agree with TRBD1. With 5 bases clipped from V and 1 base from J, the junction kept 8 bases outside the gene matches. Germline V lookup: CDR1 SEHNR, CDR2 FQNEAQ (reference sequence). There are 15 residues in the CDR3. The whole variable domain, filled in from reference TRBV7-9 and TRBJ2-7, reads DTGVSQNPRHKITKRGQNVTFRCDPISEHNRLYWYRQTLGQGPEFLTYFQNEAQLEKSRLLSDRFSAERPKGSFSTLEIQRTEQGDSAMYLCASSPGDSVSYEQYFGPGTRLTVT.

This sequence joins TRBV5-1 and TRBJ1-3; no clear D gene. The ends were cut back, 1 base at V and 0 bases at J, with 8 bases in the middle. The germline V gene has CDR1 SGHRS and CDR2 YFSETQ. The CDR3 length is 15 residues. The CDR3 loop is CASSLNWVSGNTIYF. DNA of the CDR3: TGCGCCAGCAGCTTGAATTGGGTCTCTGGAAACACCATATATTTT.

CDR3 nucleotide sequence: TGCGCCAGCAGCCTCCTCAGCGGGGAGACCCAGTACTTC. Amino acids: CASSLLSGETQYF. The chain is built from TRBV4-3 and TRBJ2-5; the D gene is possibly TRBD2 (6 bases). Germline lookup yields CDR1 LGHNA and CDR2 YSLEER. The germline V and J ends were trimmed by 4 bases and 5 bases, with 11 bases remaining between them. The CDR3 spans 13 residues.

The count of this clone is one. The gene calls are TRBV11-2 and TRBJ2-3; possibly TRBD2 for D (6 bases). The CDR3 is made up of 17 amino acids. With 2 bases removed from V and 2 bases from J, the gap between germline ends came to 17 bases. The V gene's germline CDR1 is SGHAT and CDR2 FQNNGV. In nucleotides, the CDR3 is TGTGCCAGCAGCTTAAGCGGGCAGGCCGCAATCACAGATACGCAGTATTTT. Its translation: CASSLSGQAAITDTQYF.

This clone has only a few counts. The V gene is TRBV2, the J gene TRBJ1-1; 8 bases match TRBD1. From germline, CDR1 is SNHLY and CDR2 FYNNEI. The ends lost 5 bases at V and 1 base at J; junction bases unmatched: 3. The CDR3 length is 14 residues. The CDR3 is CASSYDRGNTEAFF. The DNA for the CDR3 is TGTGCCAGCAGTTATGACAGGGGGAACACTGAAGCTTTCTTT.

This clone was observed a single time. The rearrangement links TRBV7-3 to TRBJ2-5, with 12 bases matching TRBD2. The CDR3 is 18 residues long. The germline gives CDR1 SGHTA, CDR2 FQGTGA. After removal of 5 bases from V and 4 bases from J, the junction contained 14 bases not matched to a gene. The CDR3 protein is CASSPGASGGAIGETQYF. In DNA, the CDR3 is TGTGCCAGCAGCCCCGGTGCTAGCGGGGGGGCGATTGGAGAGACCCAGTACTTC.